This T cell receptor (beta chain) emerged from a study of radiotherapy plus CTLA-4 blockade in lung cancer. On the study more broadly: Objective response was observed in roughly a sixth of patients, and disease control in approximately 33%. Study conclusions and caveats: Response, reportedly, was best predicted by interferon-beta along with early blood T cell clone dynamics.

Trimming stripped 1 base from V and 1 base from J, with 5 bases between. The CDR3 loop spans 13 amino acids. CDR1 and CDR2 (germline): SGHKS, YYEKEE (reference sequence). As concerns this clone: The antigen is unknown.

Clones were read by immunoSEQ multiplex PCR, and TCRdb kept only the in-frame ones, dropping some. This sample has about 77,000 clones, with just under 75% found just once. This TCR derives from a human donor with non-small cell lung cancer whose response to radiotherapy plus ipilimumab could not be evaluated. The rearrangement links TRBV5-5 to TRBJ1-1; D not certain. The sequenced sample was peripheral blood, obtained from a patient treated with radiotherapy plus ipilimumab. This chain's CDR3 is CASSLSTNTEAFF. The CDR3 DNA reads as TGTGCCAGCAGCTTGTCTACGAACACTGAAGCTTTCTTT.